The T cell receptor (beta chain) under discussion was sequenced for a study of T cells in Graves' hyperthyroidism and ophthalmopathy. TCR beta CDR3 region amplification was performed from RNA transcripts. HTBI primers were the set used in a first-round RT-PCR of the TCR CDR3. TCRdb fed the multiplex PCR reads into MiXCR, producing one record per CDR3 protein. The sample has under 250,000 distinct CDR3 sequences, almost 25% seen once; the top ten hold about a third. Regarding the study as a whole: Ophthalmopathy was identified by the model a median around 6.3 months ahead of onset. The blood repertoire included most of the expanded thyroid clonotypes above 0.001.

A patient was excluded if there was uncontrolled infection, other autoimmune disease, pregnancy or lactation. A 10 ml volume of fresh peripheral blood provided the PBMCs. Germline V gives CDR1 SNHLY, CDR2 FYNNEI. The length of the CDR3 is 15 residues. The V end was cut by 3 bases, the J end by 6 bases, with 17 bases between. This clonotype was seen many times. Its antigen is undetermined. V and J are TRBV2 and TRBJ1-2; a weak D match, TRBD1 (6 bases). This receptor was obtained from a woman aged 40 to 50 with Graves' ophthalmopathy. Sequencing used blood. CDR3: CASSEDSRGRNGYTF. Written as DNA, the CDR3 is TGTGCCAGCAGTGAGGACAGCCGGGGGCGAAATGGCTACACCTTC. Combining the CDR3 with reference TRBV2 and TRBJ1-2 gives the whole variable domain EPEVTQTPSHQVTQMGQEVILRCVPISNHLYFYWYRQILGQKVEFLVSFYNNEISEKSEIFDDQFSVERPDGSNFTLKIRSTKLEDSAMYFCASSEDSRGRNGYTFGSGTRLTVV.